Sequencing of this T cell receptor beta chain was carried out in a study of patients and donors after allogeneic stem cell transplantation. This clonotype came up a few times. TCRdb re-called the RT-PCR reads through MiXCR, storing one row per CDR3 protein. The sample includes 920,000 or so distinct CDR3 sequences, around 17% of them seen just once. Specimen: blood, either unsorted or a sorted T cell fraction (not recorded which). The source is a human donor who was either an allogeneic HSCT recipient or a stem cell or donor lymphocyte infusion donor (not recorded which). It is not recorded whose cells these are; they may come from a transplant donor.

In DNA, the CDR3 is TGCGCCAGCAGCTCAGGCGCGAGCTCCTACAATGAGCAGTTCTTC. It translates to CASSSGASSYNEQFF. The chain combines TRBV5-1 with TRBJ2-1; the D is unclear. Trimming pared 3 bases from V and 0 bases from J, leaving 10 bases between. CDR1 SGHRS and CDR2 YFSETQ come from the germline V gene. CDR3 length: 15 residues.